The next 16 T cell receptor beta chains were all read from a single sample in a study of shared clonotypes between healthy human individuals. Sequencing was performed with immunoSEQ multiplex PCR; in TCRdb, only in-frame clones are kept and a portion is missing. Here the sample spans some 2.3 million clones, 93% being singletons. The sequenced sample was naive CD4+ T cells from PBMCs. Subset specified: CD45RA+ positively selected. These receptors were taken from a man in his late teens or twenties in good health. Some clones in this sample may be carry-over from other donors' samples.

The genes are TRBV29-1 and TRBJ2-5; TRBD2 agrees at 7 bases. J gave up 3 bases and V 8 bases, and 18 bases lay outside the gene matches. Germline V gene sequence: CDR1 SQVTM, CDR2 ANQGSEA. The CDR3 totals 16 residues. The CDR3 DNA reads TGCAGCACACGCTGGCGGGACTATCGACCAGAAGAGACCCAGTACTTC. It encodes CSTRWRDYRPEETQYF.

This chain connects TRBV9 to TRBJ2-5, with 9 bases lining up with TRBD1. There are 17 residues in the CDR3. V shed 0 bases and J 0 bases; nucleotides not matched to a gene: 6. CDR1 SGDLS and CDR2 YYNGEE come from the germline V gene. Here the CDR3 DNA reads TGTGCCAGCAGCGTAGGGAAGACAGGGGGGCACCAAGAGACCCAGTACTTC. Its protein is CASSVGKTGGHQETQYF.

As concerns this clone: Other DNA sequences from this sample encode an identical CDR3 as well. The genes are TRBV10-3 and TRBJ2-3; 13 bases line up with TRBD2. The CDR3 spans 15 residues. The V segment lost 6 bases and the J segment 1 base; nucleotides outside the gene matches: 1. Germline V gives CDR1 ENHRY, CDR2 SYGVKD. CDR3 sequence: CAISGTSGGTDTQYF. The CDR3 bases are TGTGCCATCAGCGGGACTAGCGGGGGCACAGATACGCAGTATTTT.

This rearrangement joins TRBV6-1 to TRBJ2-7, with D perhaps matching TRBD1 (6 bases). From germline, CDR1 is MNHNS and CDR2 SASEGT. This CDR3 is 13 amino acids long. Trimming removed 7 bases from V and 6 bases from J, with 16 bases in between. CDR3 sequence (DNA): TGTGCCAGCAAGAACAGGGAGAAAATCGAGCAGTACTTC. It yields the protein CASKNREKIEQYF.

The genes are TRBV19 and TRBJ2-2, with D perhaps TRBD1 (6 bases). This CDR3 has 15 residues. Germline CDR1 and CDR2: LNHDA and SQIVND (reference sequence). The germline V and J ends were trimmed by 3 bases and 4 bases, with 12 bases remaining between them. The CDR3 region has the DNA TGTGCCAGTAGTATCCCCGGGACACCCACCGGGGAGCTGTTTTTT. Encoded protein: CASSIPGTPTGELFF. Using reference TRBV19 and TRBJ2-2 for the parts outside the CDR3, the full variable domain is DGGITQSPKYLFRKEGQNVTLSCEQNLNHDAMYWYRQDPGQGLRLIYYSQIVNDFQKGDIAEGYSVSREKKESFPLTVTSAQKNPTAFYLCASSIPGTPTGELFFGEGSRLTVL.

In DNA, the CDR3 is TGTGCCAGCAGCTCGGGACATATTGGGGTCAATGAGCAGTTCTTC. It translates to CASSSGHIGVNEQFF. V is TRBV7-3 and J is TRBJ2-1, with D tentatively TRBD1 (6 bases). CDR3 length equals 15 residues. Between the trimmed V and J ends, which lost 4 bases and 6 bases, there was a span of 16 bases. Germline V gene lookup returns CDR1 SGHTA and CDR2 FQGTGA. The full variable domain, rest sourced from reference TRBV7-3 and TRBJ2-1, is GAGVSQTPSNKVTEKGKYVELRCDPISGHTALYWYRQSLGQGPEFLIYFQGTGAADDSGLPNDRFFAVRPEGSVSTLKIQRTERGDSAVYLCASSSGHIGVNEQFFGPGTRLTVL.

CDR3 in amino acids: CASSVGLGQDNEKLFF. The CDR3, as DNA: TGTGCCAGCAGCGTAGGTTTGGGACAGGACAATGAAAAACTGTTTTTT. V gene TRBV9 combines with J gene TRBJ1-4; 8 nucleotides agree with TRBD1. CDR3 length: 16 residues. V dropped 0 bases and J dropped 5; count of bases not matched to a gene: 6. Germline V gene lookup returns CDR1 SGDLS and CDR2 YYNGEE. The variable domain in full, with the rest retrieved from reference TRBV9 and TRBJ1-4, is DSGVTQTPKHLITATGQRVTLRCSPRSGDLSVYWYQQSLDQGLQFLIQYYNGEERAKGNILERFSAQQFPDLHSELNLSSLELGDSALYFCASSVGLGQDNEKLFFGSGTQLSVL.

This clone has only one observation. The identical CDR3 is also encoded by other nucleotide sequences in the sample. The chain joins TRBV20-1 to TRBJ2-1, with D hard to call. V was trimmed by 6 bases and J by 2 bases, leaving 5 bases between them. Germline values: CDR1 DFQATT, CDR2 SNEGSKA (reference sequence). There are 11 residues in the CDR3. The CDR3 loop reads CSATAYNEQFF. For the CDR3, the DNA is TGCAGTGCCACCGCCTACAATGAGCAGTTCTTC.

The gene calls are TRBV9 and TRBJ2-3; TRBD2 agrees at 8 bases. V shed 0 bases and J 1 base; nucleotides not matched to a gene: 1. This CDR3 contains 15 residues. In germline, CDR1 is SGDLS, CDR2 YYNGEE. CDR3 residues: CASSVELAGTDTQYF. CDR3 DNA sequence: TGTGCCAGCAGCGTAGAACTAGCGGGCACAGATACGCAGTATTTT.

The count of this clone is one. The chain has TRBV28 and TRBJ1-1; 7 bases align to TRBD1. CDR3 length equals 14 residues. V gave up 10 bases and J gave up 4 bases; unmatched junction bases: 12. Germline CDR1 reads MDHEN; CDR2 reads SYDVKM. The CDR3 sequence is CAINRGSRSTEAFF. The CDR3 nucleotides are TGTGCCATAAACAGGGGAAGTCGAAGCACTGAAGCTTTCTTT.

To note about this clone: Germline and junction disagree at one end, which may indicate a read error. This same CDR3 is encoded by further DNA sequences in the sample. The rearrangement links TRBV20-1 to TRBJ2-1; D gene unclear. The CDR3 extends over 10 amino acids. Germline V CDR1 and CDR2: DFQATT, SNEGSKA (reference sequence). In nucleotides, the CDR3 is TGCAGTGCTGGAGACAATGAGCAGTTCTTC. Amino acids: CSAGDNEQFF.

The chain has TRBV15 and TRBJ2-7; D may correspond to TRBD1 or TRBD2 (5 bases each). V gave up 0 bases and J gave up 9 bases, with 9 bases separating them. Looked up from germline, CDR1 is LNHNV and CDR2 is YYDKDF (reference sequence). The CDR3 loop spans 12 amino acids. CDR3 region: CATSRDDSGQYF. CDR3 nucleotide sequence: TGTGCCACCAGCAGAGACGACAGCGGGCAGTACTTC.

V and J are TRBV9 and TRBJ2-3, with TRBD2 matching 8 bases. J lost 1 base, V lost 1 base, and 11 bases had no gene match. Germline-derived CDR1 and CDR2 are SGDLS and YYNGEE. The CDR3 covers 18 residues. The CDR3 is CASSVRGAGVGRTDTQYF. Here the CDR3 DNA reads TGTGCCAGCAGCGTAAGGGGAGCGGGAGTAGGTCGCACAGATACGCAGTATTTT.

This clone was seen a single time. This sequence joins TRBV5-4 and TRBJ2-1, with TRBD2 matching 13 bases. The CDR3 covers 18 residues. After removal of 3 bases from V and 7 bases from J, the junction contained 13 bases not matched to a gene. Germline loops: CDR1 SGHNT, CDR2 YYREEE (reference sequence). The CDR3: CASSSRTSGSQGVNEQFF. The CDR3 DNA reads as TGTGCCAGCAGCTCACGGACTAGCGGGAGCCAAGGAGTAAATGAGCAGTTCTTC.

A few counts support this clone. This chain uses TRBV10-1 with TRBJ1-1, with a possible D match to TRBD1 (5 bases). V lost 0 bases and J 3 bases, leaving 8 bases between the germline ends. There are 14 residues in the CDR3. Germline V CDR1 and CDR2: WNHNN, SYGVQD (reference sequence). CDR3 protein: CASSESGRDTEAFF. DNA of the CDR3: TGCGCCAGCAGTGAGTCGGGACGCGACACTGAAGCTTTCTTT.

The chain joins TRBV6-1 to TRBJ2-7, with TRBD2 identical over 11 bases. The J segment lost 3 bases and the V segment lost 1 base, leaving 8 bases of the junction unmatched. The CDR3 is made up of 17 amino acids. Germline CDR1 is MNHNS and CDR2 is SASEGT. The chain's CDR3 is CASSEDLAGGIGYEQYF. In DNA, the CDR3 is TGTGCCAGCAGTGAAGACCTAGCGGGAGGCATTGGCTACGAGCAGTACTTC.